The next 13 T cell receptor beta chains were all read from a single sample in a study of human T cells and chemical hapten exposure. Specified time point: patch test 1, 2 weeks after DPC sensitization. Described treatment: therapeutic diphenylcyclopropenone sensitization with weekly scalp DPC. TCRdb passed the RACE reads through MiXCR, listing each CDR3 protein once. Of some 400,000 distinct CDR3 sequences in the sample, roughly 4.8% are singletons; the top ten hold about 2.1%. Sequencing used whole blood, obtained in connection with sensitization to the hapten diphenylcyclopropenone (DPC). The source is a woman between 50 and 59 years old with alopecia areata. Some clones in this sample may be carry-over from other donors' samples.

In this sample, this clonotype turned up many times. This rearrangement joins TRBV4-3 to TRBJ2-7; 8 bases match TRBD1. The CDR3 is 17 amino acids. The V segment lost 2 bases and the J segment 7 bases; nucleotides outside the gene matches: 16. From germline, CDR1 is LGHNA and CDR2 YSLEER. The CDR3 spells CASSQTWGQVGFREQYF. Written as DNA, the CDR3 is TGCGCCAGCAGCCAAACCTGGGGACAGGTTGGGTTCCGGGAGCAGTACTTC.

This clonotype was seen more than once but under ten times. This chain uses TRBV6-6 with TRBJ1-4; 7 nucleotides align to TRBD1. Germline-derived CDR1 and CDR2 are MNHNY and SVGAGI (reference sequence). CDR3 length equals 15 residues. Trimming cost V 6 bases and J 8 bases; bases outside gene matches: 12. The CDR3, as DNA: TGTGCCAGCAGCCTCACAGGGGCGCCGGGGGAAAAACTGTTTTTT. Amino acid sequence: CASSLTGAPGEKLFF.

This clonotype was counted ten times or more. The gene calls are TRBV10-1 and TRBJ2-5; 7 positions match TRBD2. V shed 0 bases, J shed 2 bases, and the junction held 3 bases outside the gene matches. The CDR3 contains 15 residues. Germline loops: CDR1 WNHNN, CDR2 SYGVQD (reference sequence). The CDR3 DNA reads as TGCGCCAGCAGTGAGTCCAGCGGGGCTCAAGAGACCCAGTACTTC. Its translation is CASSESSGAQETQYF.

This clonotype has at least ten counts. V and J are TRBV7-9 and TRBJ2-3; no clear D gene. Trimming left V 5 bases short and J 3 bases short, with 6 bases between. CDR3 length equals 12 residues. The germline V gene has CDR1 SEHNR and CDR2 FQNEAQ (reference sequence). CDR3 DNA: TGTGCCAGCAGCCATCAAACAGATACGCAGTATTTT. This codes for CASSHQTDTQYF.

This clonotype came up a few times. This chain uses TRBV30 with TRBJ2-2; the D gene is possibly TRBD2 (5 bases). Germline values: CDR1 GTSNPN, CDR2 SVGIG (reference sequence). The V gene lost 3 bases and the J gene lost 4 bases, with 9 bases spanning the gap. The CDR3 is 13 amino acids. As DNA, the CDR3 is TGTGCCTGGAGACAGAGCGGCACCGGGGAGCTGTTTTTT. It is translated as CAWRQSGTGELFF.

This clonotype was observed at least ten times. The V call is TRBV6-2 or TRBV6-3, the J call TRBJ2-1; 11 nucleotides align to TRBD2. V lost 2 bases and J lost 8; bases outside the gene matches: 5. The germline V gene has CDR1 MNHEY and CDR2 SVGEGT. The CDR3 runs 15 residues. CDR3 nucleotide sequence: TGTGCCAGCAGTTACGGGATAGCGGGAGGGTATGAGCAGTTCTTC. Translation: CASSYGIAGGYEQFF.

This clonotype has at least ten counts. The rearrangement links TRBV15 to TRBJ2-3; TRBD1 might be the D (6 bases). The CDR3 sequence is 18 residues long. V shed 0 bases and J shed 7 bases, with 23 bases lying between them. Germline CDR1 LNHNV, CDR2 YYDKDF (reference sequence). DNA of the CDR3: TGTGCCACCAGCAGAGATCTCTCCGGGACACCCTTAGGGAATACGCAGTATTTT. Its protein is CATSRDLSGTPLGNTQYF. Full variable domain (rest looked up from reference TRBV15 and TRBJ2-3): DAMVIQNPRYQVTQFGKPVTLSCSQTLNHNVMYWYQQKSSQAPKLLFHYYDKDFNNEADTPDNFQSRRPNTSFCFLDIRSPGLGDTAMYLCATSRDLSGTPLGNTQYFGPGTRLTVL.

There are many counts of this clonotype. The chain recombines TRBV7-3 with TRBJ2-7; no definite D call. CDR3 size: 17 residues. The germline V gene has CDR1 SGHTA and CDR2 FQGTGA. The V and J ends lost 0 bases and 0 bases respectively, with 15 bases between them. CDR3 coding DNA: TGTGCCAGCAGCTTAACGATAAGAGGCCCCCTCTCCTACGAGCAGTACTTC. Translated: CASSLTIRGPLSYEQYF.

This clonotype was recorded at least ten times. This chain uses TRBV18 with TRBJ1-2; 7 bases are a match to TRBD1. V shed 4 bases and J 6 bases; nucleotides not matched to a gene: 17. Per the germline V gene, CDR1 is KGHSH and CDR2 is LQKENI. CDR3 length equals 17 residues. DNA for the CDR3: TGTGCCAGCTCACTAGCCTCGCCGGGACAGCTTCCAAATGGCTACACCTTC. Amino acids: CASSLASPGQLPNGYTF.

This clonotype was seen ten or more times. The J gene is TRBJ1-5, the V gene TRBV3-1; a weak D match, TRBD1 (6 bases). The ends were cut back, 1 base at V and 7 bases at J, with 14 bases in the middle. The CDR3 runs to 15 residues. Germline values: CDR1 LGHDT, CDR2 YNNKEL (reference sequence). In DNA, the CDR3 is TGTGCCAGCAGCCAAGGTCAGGGGCAGGGCCAGCCCCAGCATTTT. This codes for CASSQGQGQGQPQHF. The entire variable domain, with the rest obtained from reference TRBV3-1 and TRBJ1-5, is as follows: DTAVSQTPKYLVTQMGNDKSIKCEQNLGHDTMYWYKQDSKKFLKIMFSYNNKELIINETVPNRFSPKSPDKAHLNLHINSLELGDSAVYFCASSQGQGQGQPQHFGDGTRLSIL.

This clonotype was counted a few times. The CDR3 region is CSASPDTGGETQYF. CDR3 DNA: TGCAGTGCATCCCCGGACACCGGGGGAGAGACCCAGTACTTC. The gene calls are TRBV20-1 and TRBJ2-5; tentative D call: TRBD2 (6 bases). The CDR3 runs 14 residues. V was shortened by 6 bases and J by 4 bases, with 18 bases between the two germline ends. Germline CDR1 DFQATT, CDR2 SNEGSKA (reference sequence).

This clonotype was seen repeatedly, ten times or more. V is TRBV3-1 and J is TRBJ2-3, with a possible D match to TRBD2 (5 bases). CDR3 length: 15 amino acids. Germline CDR1 reads LGHDT; CDR2 reads YNNKEL (reference sequence). V lost 0 bases and J lost 4, with 11 bases in between. CDR3 in amino acids: CASSQDRLRADTQYF. CDR3 nucleotide sequence: TGTGCCAGCAGCCAAGATCGGTTGAGGGCAGATACGCAGTATTTT.

This clonotype has just a few counts. The chain is built from TRBV20-1 and TRBJ1-4; 7 bases align to TRBD1. CDR1 and CDR2 from the germline V gene are DFQATT and SNEGSKA (reference sequence). The CDR3 extends over 16 amino acids. After removal of 5 bases from V and 2 bases from J, the junction contained 11 bases not matched to a gene. The CDR3 protein is CSADGQAGGTNEKLFF. CDR3 in DNA: TGCAGTGCTGACGGACAGGCCGGTGGGACTAATGAAAAACTGTTTTTT.